This record covers a single TCR beta chain. An end of the junction does not agree with germline; a read error may underlie this. The method was immunoSEQ multiplex PCR; TCRdb's version includes in-frame clones alone and lacks a portion of them. The table has about 58,000 clones, 94% seen once. The sample comes from a study of control samples from healthy donors and cancer patients. The germline gives CDR1 MNHEY, CDR2 SVGAGI. The CDR3 loop spans 14 amino acids. The sample was blood. The gene calls are TRBV6-5 and TRBJ1-1, with D tentatively TRBD1 (6 bases). The clonotype originates from a man aged 25-45 years in good health. CDR3 in DNA: TGTGCCAGCAGCCAACAGGGTCCGAACACTGAGGCTTTCTTT. Its translation: CASSQQGPNTEAFF.